This is a list of T cell receptor beta chains from one sample in a study of cytomegalovirus exposure and HLA in healthy donors. TCRdb's copy holds only in-frame clones and misses some; the assay was immunoSEQ multiplex PCR. Of 100,000 to 120,000 clones detected, approximately 79% appear once; the ten largest clones hold 5% to 8%. Sequenced material: PBMCs. The receptors here all came from a man aged 30-40 years in good health and CMV-seropositive. Each CDR3 is given with its conserved first and last residue. Fields, in order: D gene, clone size, J gene, V gene, CDR3 protein, CDR3 DNA. A D gene is named only where the DNA matches it firmly. The size of a clone is reported for some rows only, either as once, few or many, or as a class for expanded clones.

d_gene: .
abundance: .
j_gene: TRBJ1-2
v_gene: TRBV19
CDR3aa: CASTKGERNYGYTF
CDR3nt: TGTGCCAGTACGAAAGGTGAGAGGAACTATGGCTACACCTTC

d_gene: TRBD1
abundance: once
j_gene: TRBJ2-5
v_gene: TRBV11-2
CDR3aa: CASSDQGAHQETQYF
CDR3nt: TGTGCCAGCAGCGACCAGGGGGCTCACCAAGAGACCCAGTACTTC

d_gene: TRBD2
abundance: .
j_gene: TRBJ2-1
v_gene: TRBV4-2
CDR3aa: CASRGSGGGSYNEQFF
CDR3nt: TGTGCCAGCAGAGGTTCCGGGGGGGGATCCTACAATGAGCAGTTCTTC

d_gene: .
abundance: .
j_gene: TRBJ1-5
v_gene: TRBV15
CDR3aa: CATSRGGGNQPQHF
CDR3nt: TGTGCCACCAGCAGAGGGGGGGGGAATCAGCCCCAGCATTTT

d_gene: .
abundance: .
j_gene: TRBJ2-5
v_gene: TRBV11-2
CDR3aa: CASSWSRRGGEQYF
CDR3nt: TGTGCCAGCAGCTGGAGCAGGAGGGGTGGAGAGCAGTACTTC

d_gene: .
abundance: .
j_gene: TRBJ1-1
v_gene: TRBV11-2
CDR3aa: CASSLDRGEGNTEAFF
CDR3nt: TGTGCCAGCAGCTTAGATCGGGGGGAGGGGAACACTGAAGCTTTCTTT

d_gene: .
abundance: .
j_gene: TRBJ1-1
v_gene: TRBV29-1
CDR3aa: CSVEEEGDPEAFF
CDR3nt: TGCAGCGTTGAAGAGGAAGGAGACCCTGAAGCTTTCTTT

d_gene: TRBD2
abundance: .
j_gene: TRBJ2-5
v_gene: TRBV11-1
CDR3aa: CASSPKKRGAIQETQYF
CDR3nt: TGTGCCAGCAGCCCGAAGAAGCGGGGGGCGATACAAGAGACCCAGTACTTC

d_gene: TRBD1
abundance: .
j_gene: TRBJ2-3
v_gene: TRBV5-1
CDR3aa: CASSHNRGPGDTQYF
CDR3nt: TGCGCCAGCAGCCATAACAGGGGGCCTGGGGATACGCAGTATTTT

d_gene: TRBD2
abundance: .
j_gene: TRBJ2-1
v_gene: TRBV19
CDR3aa: CASSWGGGGINEQFF
CDR3nt: TGTGCCAGTAGTTGGGGCGGCGGGGGGATCAATGAGCAGTTCTTC

d_gene: .
abundance: .
j_gene: TRBJ2-3
v_gene: TRBV14
CDR3aa: CASSQDRSGEGTQYF
CDR3nt: TGTGCCAGCAGCCAAGATAGGTCCGGAGAGGGCACGCAGTATTTT

d_gene: TRBD2
abundance: many
j_gene: TRBJ2-2
v_gene: TRBV2
CDR3aa: CASSWTSGGPTSLNTGELFF
CDR3nt: TGTGCCAGCAGCTGGACTAGCGGGGGGCCCACGTCGTTAAACACCGGGGAGCTGTTTTTT

d_gene: .
abundance: .
j_gene: TRBJ1-5
v_gene: TRBV28
CDR3aa: CASSFPWLKGGKPQHF
CDR3nt: TGTGCCAGCAGTTTCCCTTGGCTAAAGGGGGGGAAGCCCCAGCATTTT

d_gene: .
abundance: .
j_gene: TRBJ2-3
v_gene: TRBV5-1
CDR3aa: CASSLWGGDGTDTQYF
CDR3nt: TGCGCCAGCAGCTTGTGGGGGGGCGATGGAACAGATACGCAGTATTTT

d_gene: TRBD1
abundance: .
j_gene: TRBJ2-3
v_gene: TRBV14
CDR3aa: CASSQDRADTQYF
CDR3nt: TGTGCCAGCAGTCAGGACAGGGCGGATACGCAGTATTTT

d_gene: .
abundance: .
j_gene: TRBJ1-1
v_gene: TRBV9
CDR3aa: CASSGAGVTEAFF
CDR3nt: TGTGCCAGCAGCGGGGCGGGGGTGACTGAAGCTTTCTTT

d_gene: TRBD1
abundance: .
j_gene: TRBJ2-7
v_gene: TRBV5-1
CDR3aa: CASSLEPGQGYEQYF
CDR3nt: TGCGCCAGCAGCTTGGAGCCGGGACAGGGTTACGAGCAGTACTTC

d_gene: .
abundance: once
j_gene: TRBJ2-1
v_gene: TRBV2
CDR3aa: CASSPPPGREQFF
CDR3nt: TGTGCCAGCAGCCCCCCCCCGGGAAGGGAGCAGTTCTTC

d_gene: .
abundance: .
j_gene: TRBJ2-6
v_gene: TRBV27
CDR3aa: CASTPVPGANVLTF
CDR3nt: TGTGCCAGCACCCCGGTACCTGGGGCCAACGTCCTGACTTTC

d_gene: .
abundance: .
j_gene: TRBJ2-1
v_gene: TRBV7-9
CDR3aa: CASSLVSTTRGTEQFF
CDR3nt: TGTGCCAGCAGCTTAGTCTCGACTACCCGGGGGACTGAGCAGTTCTTC

d_gene: .
abundance: .
j_gene: TRBJ2-5
v_gene: TRBV7-3
CDR3aa: CASSSPRGVQYF
CDR3nt: TGTGCCAGCAGCTCCCCCCGCGGGGTCCAGTACTTC

d_gene: .
abundance: few
j_gene: TRBJ1-3
v_gene: TRBV4-3
CDR3aa: CASSQDFSSGNTIYF
CDR3nt: TGCGCCAGCAGCCAAGATTTCAGCTCTGGAAACACCATATATTTT

d_gene: TRBD1
abundance: .
j_gene: TRBJ2-6
v_gene: TRBV7-6
CDR3aa: CASSFGTGGFGANVLTF
CDR3nt: TGTGCCAGCAGCTTTGGGACAGGGGGATTTGGGGCCAACGTCCTGACTTTC

d_gene: .
abundance: .
j_gene: TRBJ1-5
v_gene: TRBV21-1
CDR3aa: CASSKVGCQGSNQPQHF
CDR3nt: TGTGCCAGCAGCAAAGTAGGGTGTCAGGGAAGCAATCAGCCCCAGCATTTT

d_gene: TRBD2
abundance: .
j_gene: TRBJ2-2
v_gene: TRBV5-1
CDR3aa: CASSLGLAGSNTGELLF
CDR3nt: TGCGCCAGCAGCTTGGGACTAGCGGGGTCGAACACCGGGGAGCTGTTGTTT

d_gene: .
abundance: .
j_gene: TRBJ2-7
v_gene: TRBV11-2
CDR3aa: CASSPGTRVEQYF
CDR3nt: TGTGCCAGCAGCCCTGGGACACGGGTTGAGCAGTACTTC